Listed below are T cell receptor beta chains from one sample, sequenced in a study of shared clonotypes between healthy human individuals. This table comes from immunoSEQ multiplex PCR, and its TCRdb copy is limited to in-frame clones, with some not included. Of about 2.3 million clones in the sample, 85% to 95% are singletons; the top ten hold 0.35% to 0.5%. Material for sequencing was naive CD4+ T cells from PBMCs. The receptor source for this set is a man younger than 30 in good health. Some clones in this sample may be carry-over from other donors' samples. CDR3s include the opening cysteine and the closing phenylalanine or tryptophan. The order of the fields is V gene, clone size, D gene, J gene, CDR3 protein, CDR3 DNA. D genes are given only for firm matches. Size tells how often a clone was seen (once, few, many) or the class of an expanded clone, and some rows leave it out.

TRBV5-4,-,TRBD1,TRBJ2-7,CASSPKDRGQWEQYF,TGTGCCAGCAGCCCCAAAGACAGGGGGCAGTGGGAGCAGTACTTC
TRBV9,-,TRBD1,TRBJ2-1,CASSVSTGGALNEQFF,TGTGCCAGCAGCGTCTCGACAGGGGGCGCATTAAATGAGCAGTTCTTC
TRBV5-1,-,-,TRBJ2-3,CASSFYRGGDTQYF,TGCGCCAGCAGCTTTTACAGGGGGGGAGATACGCAGTATTTT
TRBV27,once,TRBD1,TRBJ1-6,CASSQLVGQGQSPLHF,TGTGCCAGCAGTCAACTCGTGGGACAGGGCCAATCACCCCTCCACTTT
TRBV12-5,-,-,TRBJ2-7,CASGLVGRYEQYF,TGTGCTAGTGGTTTGGTAGGGCGGTACGAGCAGTACTTC
TRBV7-3,-,TRBD2,TRBJ2-1,CASSFLAGVGSNEQFF,TGTGCCAGCAGCTTCCTTGCGGGAGTAGGATCCAATGAGCAGTTCTTC
TRBV5-1,-,-,TRBJ2-3,CASSLILSPTDTQYF,TGCGCCAGCAGCTTGATACTCTCTCCCACAGATACGCAGTATTTT
TRBV5-1,-,-,TRBJ1-5,CASLAGARRGSNQPQHF,TGCGCCAGCCTAGCTGGGGCAAGGAGGGGAAGCAATCAGCCCCAGCATTTT
TRBV5-6,-,TRBD2,TRBJ2-1,CASASPGTSALGEQFF,TGTGCCAGCGCCTCCCCAGGGACTAGCGCCCTGGGTGAGCAGTTCTTC
TRBV28,-,-,TRBJ2-7,CASSPPWNYEQYF,TGTGCCAGCAGCCCGCCATGGAACTACGAGCAGTACTTC
TRBV5-1,-,-,TRBJ1-5,CASSLGTSGRPQHF,TGCGCCAGCAGCTTGGGCACCTCAGGGCGGCCCCAGCATTTT
TRBV9,-,-,TRBJ1-1,CASSPGAQNTEAFF,TGTGCCAGCAGCCCCGGAGCCCAAAACACTGAAGCTTTCTTT
TRBV7-3,-,TRBD2,TRBJ2-1,CASSLQASGSSYNEQFF,TGTGCCAGCAGCTTACAGGCCAGCGGGAGCTCCTACAATGAGCAGTTCTTC
TRBV29-1,few,-,TRBJ1-1,CSVERTRPNTEAFF,TGCAGCGTTGAACGGACACGGCCGAACACTGAAGCTTTCTTT
TRBV20-1,-,-,TRBJ2-1,CSGVDNEQFF,TGCAGTGGAGTTGACAATGAGCAGTTCTTC
TRBV5-8,-,-,TRBJ1-1,CASSLLITADMNTEAFF,TGTGCCAGCAGCTTATTGATTACGGCAGACATGAACACTGAAGCTTTCTTT
TRBV6-5,-,TRBD2,TRBJ2-1,CASSRAGAYNEQFF,TGTGCCAGCAGTCGGGCGGGGGCCTACAATGAGCAGTTCTTC
TRBV6-1,-,-,TRBJ1-1,CATGGGLVNTEAFF,TGTGCCACCGGGGGCGGGCTTGTGAACACTGAAGCTTTCTTT
TRBV28,-,TRBD1,TRBJ1-1,CASNLQGTFTEAFF,TGTGCCAGCAACCTACAGGGGACATTTACTGAAGCTTTCTTT
TRBV10-3,-,TRBD2,TRBJ2-7,CATAASGTTNRNYEQYF,TGTGCTACGGCAGCGAGCGGGACTACCAATAGAAACTACGAGCAGTACTTC
TRBV7-9,-,TRBD2,TRBJ2-5,CASSLLAGVEETQYF,TGTGCCAGCAGCTTATTAGCGGGAGTGGAGGAGACCCAGTACTTC
TRBV29-1,-,TRBD1,TRBJ2-2,CSVWTGSTGELFF,TGCAGCGTTTGGACAGGGTCCACCGGGGAGCTGTTTTTT
TRBV27,-,-,TRBJ1-4,CASTSSAVGYPNEKLFF,TGTGCCAGCACCTCATCAGCAGTGGGCTATCCCAATGAAAAACTGTTTTTT
TRBV28,-,TRBD2,TRBJ2-7,CASSYRGDEQYF,TGTGCCAGCAGTTATCGGGGGGACGAGCAGTACTTC
TRBV7-2,once,-,TRBJ2-1,CASSLIAAFNEQFF,TGTGCCAGCAGCTTAATAGCGGCCTTCAATGAGCAGTTCTTC
TRBV10-1,-,-,TRBJ2-1,CASSVNPWVDNEQFF,TGCGCCAGCAGTGTAAACCCTTGGGTCGACAATGAGCAGTTCTTC
TRBV28,-,-,TRBJ1-2,CASSLFLQGYTF,TGTGCCAGCAGTCTTTTCCTCCAGGGCTACACCTTC
TRBV5-6,-,-,TRBJ2-5,CASSPGTVGSETQYF,TGTGCCAGCAGCCCCGGCACGGTGGGGTCAGAGACCCAGTACTTC
TRBV18,-,TRBD1,TRBJ1-1,CASSPTTGMNTEAFF,TGTGCCAGCTCACCCACGACAGGGATGAACACTGAAGCTTTCTTT
TRBV5-4,-,TRBD2,TRBJ2-7,CASSSATSGVYEQYF,TGTGCCAGCAGCTCGGCGACTAGCGGGGTCTACGAGCAGTACTTC
TRBV7-3,-,-,TRBJ2-6,CASSLTGPTGANVLTF,TGTGCCAGCAGCTTAACGGGACCTACTGGGGCCAACGTCCTGACTTTC
TRBV11-2,-,TRBD1,TRBJ1-1,CASSLRTQGDTEAFF,TGTGCCAGCAGCTTGCGTACACAGGGGGACACTGAAGCTTTCTTT
TRBV7-8,-,-,TRBJ1-5,CASRPDSNQPQHF,TGTGCCAGCAGACCTGACAGCAATCAGCCCCAGCATTTT
TRBV29-1,once,-,TRBJ2-7,CSALRASYEQYF,TGCAGCGCTCTTAGGGCCTCCTACGAGCAGTACTTC
TRBV7-9,-,-,TRBJ2-2,CASSPRGGAGAGELFF,TGTGCCAGCAGCCCCCGAGGGGGGGCTGGGGCCGGGGAGCTGTTTTTT
TRBV28,-,-,TRBJ2-1,CASRKTPDEQFF,TGTGCCAGCAGGAAGACTCCGGATGAGCAGTTCTTC
TRBV28,-,-,TRBJ1-2,CASSLTQGGYTF,TGTGCCAGCAGTTTAACCCAGGGTGGCTACACCTTC